One sample yielded the 24 T cell receptor beta chains listed below, sequenced in a study of blood T cells in healthy people across ages. A sample-barcoded 5' primer and a J-beta primer mix were used in a second PCR of about 6 to 11 cycles. Each CDR3 protein is one row after TCRdb ran MiXCR on the 5' RACE reads. The sample holds about 2 million distinct CDR3 sequences, 49% seen once. The sequenced sample consisted of blood. These TCRs come from a middle-aged woman in good health.

This chain joins TRBV7-8 and TRBJ1-6; maybe TRBD1 (6 bases). There are 16 residues in the CDR3. The germline V and J ends were trimmed by 1 base and 10 bases, with 17 bases remaining between them. The germline gives CDR1 SGHVS, CDR2 FQNEAQ. In DNA form, the CDR3 reads TGTGCCAGCAGCTTAGACGCAGGGGTCAGCGGCTCACCCCTCCACTTT. Translation: CASSLDAGVSGSPLHF.

The rearrangement uses TRBV5-1 and TRBJ2-7; a possible D gene is TRBD2 (5 bases). This CDR3 region has 16 residues. V lost 0 bases and J lost 3, with 16 bases in between. The germline gives CDR1 SGHRS, CDR2 YFSETQ. The CDR3 here is CASSLGVGERGYEQYF. In nucleotides, the CDR3 is TGCGCCAGCAGCTTGGGGGTTGGGGAGCGCGGCTACGAGCAGTACTTC.

CDR3 coding DNA: TGTGCCAGTGGGACTATTACCTATAATTCACCCCTCCACTTT. This encodes CASGTITYNSPLHF. The chain carries TRBV28 and TRBJ1-6; D might be TRBD1 (5 bases). Per the germline V gene, CDR1 is MDHEN and CDR2 is SYDVKM. The CDR3 loop spans 14 amino acids. The germline V and J ends were trimmed by 9 bases and 2 bases, with 11 bases remaining between them.

This clonotype was counted only a few times. V gene TRBV28 combines with J gene TRBJ2-4, with a possible D match to TRBD1 (5 bases). The DNA end lines up better with TRBJ2-7; the J call may be wrong. The CDR3 extends over 17 amino acids. The germline CDR1 and CDR2 sequences are MDHEN and SYDVKM. The CDR3 region is CASSSPAQGRRTYEQYF. CDR3 nucleotides: TGTGCCAGCAGTTCCCCCGCCCAGGGAAGACGGACCTACGAGCAGTACTTC.

The chain links TRBV2 to TRBJ2-1; D is possibly TRBD2 (6 bases). Trimming took off 4 bases at V and 5 bases at J, with 15 bases between the two ends. Germline assignment: CDR1 SNHLY and CDR2 FYNNEI. This CDR3 has 15 residues. The CDR3 sequence: CASSGLSGTHNEQFF. As DNA, the CDR3 is TGTGCCAGCAGTGGACTTAGCGGAACACACAATGAGCAGTTCTTC. Using reference TRBV2 and TRBJ2-1 for the parts outside the CDR3, the full variable domain is EPEVTQTPSHQVTQMGQEVILRCVPISNHLYFYWYRQILGQKVEFLVSFYNNEISEKSEIFDDQFSVERPDGSNFTLKIRSTKLEDSAMYFCASSGLSGTHNEQFFGPGTRLTVL.

The chain carries TRBV20-1 and TRBJ2-4, with TRBD1 identical over 9 bases. Germline assignment: CDR1 DFQATT and CDR2 SNEGSKA (reference sequence). This CDR3 spans 13 amino acids. V gave up 6 bases and J gave up 7 bases; unmatched junction bases: 7. In DNA, the CDR3 is TGCAGTGCGCAGGACAGGGGATCGAACATTCAGTACTTC. It specifies CSAQDRGSNIQYF.

This clonotype is a singleton in its sample. J is TRBJ1-2 and V is TRBV6-2 or TRBV6-3, with TRBD1 as a possible D gene (5 bases). Germline CDR1 and CDR2: MNHEY and SVGEGT. Trimming took off 6 bases at V and 8 bases at J, with 19 bases between the two ends. This CDR3 has 14 residues. DNA for the CDR3: TGTGCCAGCAGCCCCCAGGGATCGGTCGAAGGCTACACCTTC. It encodes CASSPQGSVEGYTF.

This clonotype was observed a handful of times. The chain couples TRBV15 to TRBJ2-1; the D gene is possibly TRBD1 (6 bases). Looked up from germline, CDR1 is LNHNV and CDR2 is YYDKDF (reference sequence). The ends were cut back, 6 bases at V and 2 bases at J, with 8 bases in the middle. The CDR3 extends over 13 amino acids. The CDR3 bases are TGTGCCACCAGTCGGGACACCTACAATGAGCAGTTCTTC. Its translation is CATSRDTYNEQFF. The whole variable domain, remainder taken from reference TRBV15 and TRBJ2-1, is DAMVIQNPRYQVTQFGKPVTLSCSQTLNHNVMYWYQQKSSQAPKLLFHYYDKDFNNEADTPDNFQSRRPNTSFCFLDIRSPGLGDTAMYLCATSRDTYNEQFFGPGTRLTVL.

V usage is TRBV24-1 and J usage is TRBJ2-2, with 7 bases matching TRBD1. Unmatched junction bases numbered 8, after V lost 4 bases and J lost 1 base. Germline assignment: CDR1 KGHDR and CDR2 SFDVKD. The CDR3 sequence is 17 residues long. CDR3 region: CATSDRTTGMNTGELFF. In DNA, the CDR3 is TGTGCCACCAGTGACCGGACGACAGGGATGAACACCGGGGAGCTGTTTTTT.

CDR3 in DNA: TGTGCCAGCAGTTTCGGAGACGGACGGGCGGGGGAGCAGTACTTC. It is translated as CASSFGDGRAGEQYF. The chain carries TRBV27 and TRBJ2-7; tentative D call: TRBD2 (6 bases). Trimming cost V 3 bases and J 7 bases, with 19 bases left between them. Germline CDR1 MNHEY, CDR2 SMNVEV (reference sequence). This CDR3 comprises 15 residues.

The chain has TRBV5-1 and TRBJ2-5, with D tentatively TRBD1 or TRBD2 (5 bases each). Germline V CDR1 and CDR2: SGHRS, YFSETQ. The CDR3 runs 14 residues. V was pared by 1 base and J by 3 bases, with 10 bases between. The CDR3 region has the DNA TGCGCCAGCAGCTTGATGGGGGTGAAAGAGACCCAGTACTTC. It encodes CASSLMGVKETQYF.

The gene calls are TRBV10-2 and TRBJ2-4; TRBD1 aligns across 8 bases. J lost 4 bases, V lost 2 bases, and 1 base had no gene match. CDR1 is WSHSY, CDR2 SAAADI, per germline. The CDR3 extends over 14 amino acids. CDR3 DNA sequence: TGCGCCAGCAGTGAGGACAGGGGTAAAAACATTCAGTACTTC. Its protein product is CASSEDRGKNIQYF.

This clonotype was counted between two and nine times. This rearrangement joins TRBV7-6 to TRBJ1-2; D call uncertain. Germline lookup yields CDR1 SGHVS and CDR2 FNYEAQ. The CDR3 loop spans 15 amino acids. V shed 2 bases and J shed 3 bases, with 13 bases lying between them. For the CDR3, the DNA is TGTGCCAGCAGCTTACTCGGGGAAGCGGACTATGGCTACACCTTC. Translation gives CASSLLGEADYGYTF.

The chain couples TRBV29-1 to TRBJ1-2; TRBD1 matches 7 bases. Unmatched junction bases numbered 18, after V lost 0 bases and J lost 5 bases. From germline, CDR1 is SQVTM and CDR2 ANQGSEA. The CDR3 extends over 18 amino acids. The CDR3 loop reads CSVEDRRSSGQDVYGYTF. The CDR3 DNA reads TGCAGCGTTGAAGATAGGCGCAGTAGCGGACAGGATGTTTATGGCTACACCTTC.

This clonotype appeared many times. This chain uses TRBV5-1 with TRBJ2-7; 7 bases map to TRBD1. Germline CDR1 is SGHRS and CDR2 is YFSETQ. CDR3 length: 16 residues. The junction had 12 bases not matched to a gene; V was cut back by 4 bases and J by 2 bases. The CDR3 reads CASSLDRATATYEQYF. The DNA of the CDR3 is TGCGCCAGCAGCCTAGACAGGGCTACAGCCACCTACGAGCAGTACTTC.

The chain carries TRBV19 and TRBJ1-1; TRBD1 aligns across 9 bases. The CDR3 loop spans 15 amino acids. J was trimmed by 4 bases and V by 3 bases; bases with no gene match: 6. Germline V gives CDR1 LNHDA, CDR2 SQIVND (reference sequence). CDR3 sequence (DNA): TGTGCCAGTAGTATCCTGGACAGGGGAGGCACTGAAGCTTTCTTT. It is translated as CASSILDRGGTEAFF.

V gene TRBV28 combines with J gene TRBJ2-7, with 11 bases matching TRBD1. The junction had 5 bases not matched to a gene; V was cut back by 5 bases and J by 5 bases. This CDR3 region has 14 residues. Per germline, CDR1 MDHEN and CDR2 SYDVKM. For the CDR3, the DNA is TGTGCCAGCAGTGCGGCGGGACAGGGGGACGAGCAGTACTTC. It yields the protein CASSAAGQGDEQYF.

The chain is built from TRBV20-1 and TRBJ2-7; D uncertain. CDR1 is DFQATT, CDR2 SNEGSKA, per germline (reference sequence). This CDR3 region has 12 residues. CDR3 sequence (DNA): TGCAGGGCCCGGGTAACCTCCTACGAGCAGTACTTC. This sequence encodes CRARVTSYEQYF.

This chain links TRBV12-3 or TRBV12-4 with TRBJ2-1; 14 nucleotides match TRBD2. J lost 9 bases, V lost 4 bases, and 17 bases had no gene match. The CDR3 sequence is 19 residues long. This chain's CDR3 is CASSSPLSPTSGGAVEQFF. The CDR3 bases are TGTGCCAGCAGTTCTCCTTTAAGCCCGACTAGCGGGGGGGCCGTTGAGCAGTTCTTC.

This clonotype was seen just once. This chain links TRBV21-1 with TRBJ2-3; TRBD1, the table's D call, was not compared with the DNA. TRBV21-1 corresponds to a pseudogene. The CDR3 has 19 residues. In DNA form, the CDR3 reads TGTGCCAGCAGCAAAGATGGAGACCGGGACAGGGGGGACACAGATACGCAGTATTTT. It is translated as CASSKDGDRDRGDTDTQYF.

Concerning this clonotype itself: This may arise from a read error, as a much more abundant clone is one base away. The chain combines TRBV6-2 or TRBV6-3 with TRBJ1-2; D remains unclear. V dropped 2 bases and J dropped 1 base, with 5 bases sitting between them. The length of the CDR3 is 13 residues. Germline loops: CDR1 MNHEY, CDR2 SVGEGT. CDR3 coding DNA: TGTGCCAGCAGTTACGGGTTTAACTATGGCTACACCTTC. It encodes CASSYGFNYGYTF.

This clonotype occurred a few times. This chain connects TRBV7-2 to TRBJ1-6, with D perhaps TRBD1 (5 bases). The V end was cut by 5 bases, the J end by 9 bases, with 20 bases between. This CDR3 is 16 amino acids long. Germline loops: CDR1 SGHTA, CDR2 FQGNSA. CDR3 amino acids: CASSQPWGRRGSPLHF. DNA for the CDR3: TGTGCCAGCAGCCAGCCCTGGGGACGGCGGGGTTCACCCCTCCACTTT.

This clonotype came up many times. The V call is TRBV20-1, the J call TRBJ2-7, with 8 bases fitting TRBD2. Germline V gives CDR1 DFQATT, CDR2 SNEGSKA (reference sequence). CDR3 length: 13 residues. V shed 1 base and J 4 bases; nucleotides not matched to a gene: 3. The CDR3 protein is CSARAGGLYEQYF. CDR3 in DNA: TGCAGTGCTAGAGCGGGAGGGTTGTACGAGCAGTACTTC.

This clonotype has at least ten counts. This chain links TRBV20-1 with TRBJ2-3; no definite D call. V lost 0 bases and J 0 bases, leaving 7 bases between the germline ends. The CDR3 consists of 14 residues. The germline V gene encodes CDR1 DFQATT and CDR2 SNEGSKA (reference sequence). This chain's CDR3 is CSARDYLSTDTQYF. The CDR3 nucleotides read TGCAGTGCTAGAGATTACCTTAGCACAGATACGCAGTATTTT.